This T cell receptor (beta chain) is from a study of vaccination effects on CD4 cells after COVID-19. Study-wide results and limits: Both infection-induced and vaccine-induced clones contracted markedly at late post-vaccination timepoints.

Sequencing was performed with immunoSEQ multiplex PCR; in TCRdb, only in-frame clones are kept and a portion is missing. Here the sample spans some 11,000 clones, about 74% being singletons. This CDR3 region has 14 residues. CDR1 is SGDLS, CDR2 YYNGEE, per germline. Between the trimmed V and J ends, which lost 0 bases and 8 bases, there was a span of 13 bases. Expansion with viral peptide pools was applied to antigen-specific CD4+ T cells by the ViraFEST assay prior to sequencing. The authors isolated CD4+ T cells after less than eleven days of culture. Vaccinees lacked prior SARS-CoV-2 infection and tested negative for nucleocapsid antibodies. Cultures of fewer than 2.5 million PBMC per well contained 10 IU/ml IL-2 plus 10 ug/ml peptides. Half-medium changes using IL-2 medium occurred on days 3 and 7. Concerning this clone itself: What it binds is unknown.

The rearrangement joins TRBV9 to TRBJ2-3; D may correspond to TRBD1 or TRBD2 (6 bases each). The clonotype was recovered from a human donor who received a COVID-19 vaccine. The input for sequencing was CD4+ T cells from PBMCs cultured with HCoV-229E spike peptides, taken before COVID-19 vaccination. The CDR3 region has the DNA TGTGCCAGCAGCGTAGATGGGGGGCTAAGTACGCAGTATTTT. It specifies CASSVDGGLSTQYF.